A selection of T cell receptor beta chains follows, all from one sample in a study of cytomegalovirus exposure and HLA in healthy donors. This table comes from immunoSEQ multiplex PCR, and its TCRdb copy is limited to in-frame clones, with some not included. The sample records 120,000 or so clones, about 73% being singletons. The material sequenced was PBMCs. The receptors were gathered from a woman aged 40 to 50 in good health and CMV-seropositive. Both conserved end residues are part of each CDR3. A D gene is named only where the DNA matches it firmly. Size is stated for part of the rows, as once, few or many counts, or as a class when the clone is expanded.

J: TRBJ2-6; D: NA; V: TRBV6-5; size: NA; DNA: TGTGCCAGCAGTTCCAGGGCAGCAGGGGCCAACGTCCTGACTTTC; CDR3: CASSSRAAGANVLTF
J: TRBJ2-1; D: TRBD2; V: TRBV5-1; size: few; DNA: TGCGCCAGCAGCTTGGAGCCTAGCGGGACGAACAATGAGCAGTTCTTC; CDR3: CASSLEPSGTNNEQFF
J: TRBJ1-2; D: TRBD1; V: TRBV7-8; size: NA; DNA: TGTGCCAGCAGTCCTGCCCCGGACAGGGCCTATGGCTACACCTTC; CDR3: CASSPAPDRAYGYTF
J: TRBJ1-2; D: NA; V: TRBV2; size: once; DNA: TGTGCCAGCAGTGCCGGGGGTATCTATGGCTACACCTTC; CDR3: CASSAGGIYGYTF
J: TRBJ1-6; D: NA; V: TRBV2; size: NA; DNA: TGTGCCAGCGGCGAGGAACGGTATAATTCACCCCTCCACTTT; CDR3: CASGEERYNSPLHF
J: TRBJ2-5; D: TRBD1; V: TRBV18; size: NA; DNA: TGTGCCAGCTCACTAGGACAGGCTCAAGAGACCCAGTACTTC; CDR3: CASSLGQAQETQYF
J: TRBJ2-5; D: TRBD1; V: TRBV9; size: NA; DNA: TGTGCCAGCAGCTCGACCGGGACAGGGGGCGAGACCCAGTACTTC; CDR3: CASSSTGTGGETQYF
J: TRBJ2-5; D: TRBD1; V: TRBV2; size: few; DNA: TGTGCCAGCAAAAGGATGGGGACAGGTATGGGTGTAGAGACCCAGTACTTC; CDR3: CASKRMGTGMGVETQYF
J: TRBJ2-3; D: TRBD2; V: TRBV4-2; size: once; DNA: TGTGCCAGCAGCCAAGTCCCAGCGGGGGCTGGAGATACGCAGTATTTT; CDR3: CASSQVPAGAGDTQYF
J: TRBJ1-2; D: TRBD1; V: TRBV4-2; size: few; DNA: TGTGCCAGCAGCCAAGATCCACAGGGGGGTATCGGCTACACCTTC; CDR3: CASSQDPQGGIGYTF
J: TRBJ1-4; D: NA; V: TRBV2; size: NA; DNA: TGTGCCAGCAGTGGGGGGGCTAATGAAAAACTGTTTTTT; CDR3: CASSGGANEKLFF
J: TRBJ2-7; D: TRBD1; V: TRBV6-5; size: NA; DNA: TGTGCCAGCAGTACCGGACAGGGGAACTACGAGCAGTACTTC; CDR3: CASSTGQGNYEQYF
J: TRBJ2-7; D: NA; V: TRBV6-5; size: NA; DNA: TGTGCCAGCAGCCAGGGATCAAGCGAGCAGTACTTC; CDR3: CASSQGSSEQYF
J: TRBJ1-1; D: NA; V: TRBV14; size: NA; DNA: TGTGCCAGCAGCCACGCAGGGAGGTCGTCAGCTTTCTTT; CDR3: CASSHAGRSSAFF
J: TRBJ1-2; D: NA; V: TRBV13; size: NA; DNA: TGTGCCAGCAGCCCTAGGGACGGGAGGCCCACCTTC; CDR3: CASSPRDGRPTF
J: TRBJ1-1; D: TRBD1; V: TRBV19; size: NA; DNA: TGTGCCAGTAGTATCGGACAGGGGATCACTGAAGCTTTCTTT; CDR3: CASSIGQGITEAFF
J: TRBJ2-5; D: TRBD1; V: TRBV6-6; size: once; DNA: TGTGCCAGCAGTTACCCGGGACAGGGTCAAGAGACCCAGTACTTC; CDR3: CASSYPGQGQETQYF
J: TRBJ1-4; D: NA; V: TRBV7-9; size: NA; DNA: TGTGCCAGCAGCTTGGGGGGAACTAATGAAAAACTGTTTTTT; CDR3: CASSLGGTNEKLFF
J: TRBJ1-6; D: TRBD1; V: TRBV9; size: NA; DNA: TGTGCCAGCAGCGTCGGGACAGGGGGATCACCCCTCCACTTT; CDR3: CASSVGTGGSPLHF
J: TRBJ1-2; D: NA; V: TRBV19; size: NA; DNA: TGTGCCACCGGCGGTGGAGCCTATGGCTACACCTTC; CDR3: CATGGGAYGYTF